The next 5 T cell receptor beta chains were all read from a single sample in a study of T cells in Graves' hyperthyroidism and ophthalmopathy. TCR beta CDR3 regions were amplified from RNA. First-round RT-PCR with HTBI primers amplified the TCR CDR3 region. TCRdb re-derived calls from the multiplex PCR reads in MiXCR, one entry per CDR3 protein. The data show about 380,000 distinct CDR3 sequences, with about 13% seen just once and around 20% held by the top ten. The sequenced material came from blood. These receptors were obtained from a man younger than 40 with Graves' hyperthyroidism that later progressed to Graves' ophthalmopathy.

This clonotype was counted between two and nine times. This chain uses TRBV6-1 with TRBJ2-2; no definite D call. Germline loops: CDR1 MNHNS, CDR2 SASEGT. The CDR3 runs to 15 residues. V was trimmed by 6 bases and J by 3 bases, leaving 14 bases between them. CDR3 bases: TGTGCCAGCAGACTCGTTTCTCTTTACACCGGGGAGCTGTTTTTT. It is translated as CASRLVSLYTGELFF.

The V gene is TRBV2, the J gene TRBJ2-1, with a tentative D call TRBD1 (5 bases). Between the trimmed V and J ends, which lost 4 bases and 3 bases, there was a span of 13 bases. This CDR3 region has 15 residues. The germline V gene has CDR1 SNHLY and CDR2 FYNNEI. CDR3 bases: TGTGCCAGCAGTGTCCCTGCGCAGGGCTACAATGAGCAGTTCTTC. Translation: CASSVPAQGYNEQFF. Using reference TRBV2 and TRBJ2-1 for the parts outside the CDR3, the full variable domain is EPEVTQTPSHQVTQMGQEVILRCVPISNHLYFYWYRQILGQKVEFLVSFYNNEISEKSEIFDDQFSVERPDGSNFTLKIRSTKLEDSAMYFCASSVPAQGYNEQFFGPGTRLTVL.

To note about this clonotype: This may stem from a read error, because a much larger clone lies one nucleotide away. The chain employs TRBV11-3 and TRBJ1-2; TRBD1 matches 8 bases. This CDR3 contains 14 residues. CDR1 and CDR2 (germline): SGHNT, YENEEA. The CDR3, as DNA: TGTACCAGCAGCTTAGACCAGGGGGCGGAGGGCTACACCTTC. Its protein product is CTSSLDQGAEGYTF.

CDR3 loop: CASSMIPSGGRQETQYF. The CDR3 DNA follows: TGTGCCAGCTCCATGATCCCCAGCGGGGGGAGACAGGAGACCCAGTACTTC. This chain joins TRBV18 and TRBJ2-5; TRBD2 agrees at 9 bases. Per the germline V gene, CDR1 is KGHSH and CDR2 is LQKENI. The V segment lost 6 bases and the J segment 5 bases; nucleotides outside the gene matches: 16. The CDR3 has 17 residues.

The chain links TRBV10-3 to TRBJ1-1; TRBD1 agrees at 9 bases. The CDR3 runs to 15 residues. V gave up 6 bases and J gave up 1 base; unmatched junction bases: 6. CDR1 and CDR2 from the germline V gene are ENHRY and SYGVKD. The CDR3 nucleotides are TGTGCCATCAGCGACAGGGGACAGGGGAACACTGAAGCTTTCTTT. Translating it yields CAISDRGQGNTEAFF.